Presented here are 3 T cell receptor beta chains from one specimen sequenced in a study of shared clonotypes between healthy human individuals. Assay used: immunoSEQ multiplex PCR; TCRdb lists only in-frame clones, some missing. The sample includes some 580,000 clones, 95% to 98% seen only once; the top ten take 0.3%. The naive CD8 population came from CD45RO-negative cells selected for CCR7, without terminally differentiated effector memory CD45RA+ cells. Input material: naive CD8+ T cells sorted from blood. The receptor source for this set is a man aged 25-45 years in good health.

The chain employs TRBV11-3 and TRBJ1-1, with TRBD1 matching over 7 bases. The CDR3 contains 15 residues. Per the germline V gene, CDR1 is SGHNT and CDR2 is YENEEA. The V and J ends lost 4 bases and 0 bases, in that order; junction bases with no gene match: 5. The CDR3 DNA sequence: TGTGCCAGCAGCTCGCCGGGACAGATGAACACTGAAGCTTTCTTT. Translating it yields CASSSPGQMNTEAFF.

Concerning this clone itself: Other DNA sequences in the same sample also yield this CDR3. The V and J genes are TRBV7-9 and TRBJ1-1; D is unresolved. Germline V gene sequence: CDR1 SEHNR, CDR2 FQNEAQ (reference sequence). The CDR3 is made up of 12 amino acids. Between the trimmed V and J ends, which lost 5 bases and 5 bases, there was a span of 9 bases. The CDR3 protein is CASSPGGTEAFF. CDR3 DNA: TGTGCCAGCAGCCCCGGTGGGACTGAAGCTTTCTTT.

The chain links TRBV7-9 to TRBJ2-1, with TRBD2 matching over 7 bases. Looked up from germline, CDR1 is SEHNR and CDR2 is FQNEAQ (reference sequence). The CDR3 consists of 16 residues. V shed 4 bases and J 8 bases; nucleotides not matched to a gene: 14. The CDR3 sequence is CASSSRAGKTWDEQFF. The CDR3 DNA sequence: TGTGCCAGCAGCTCAAGAGCGGGAAAGACATGGGATGAGCAGTTCTTC.